One sample yielded the 28 T cell receptor beta chains listed below, sequenced in a study of beta chain features in type 1 diabetes. Study observations and caveats: In every one of the four CD4+ subsets, TCRB CDR3s were moderately but significantly shorter in Type 1 diabetes patients.

No antigen is known for these receptors. What was sequenced were expressed TCRB transcripts, since all of the isolated RNA had been reverse transcribed. Profiling relied on immunoSEQ multiplex PCR, and the TCRdb table lists in-frame clones only, not all of them. The repertoire holds about 150,000 clones, around an eighth seen once, with approximately 1.3% in the top ten. Sequencing was done on a sample of central memory CD4+ T cells from blood. These receptors originate from a man between 18 and 35 years old with type 1 diabetes.

This clone was observed many times. The chain is built from TRBV9 and TRBJ2-7; D is unclear. The germline V gene encodes CDR1 SGDLS and CDR2 YYNGEE. The CDR3 has 13 amino acids. The V gene lost 0 bases and the J gene lost 6 bases, with 10 bases spanning the gap. The CDR3 spells CASSVGSPGEQYF. The CDR3 DNA reads TGTGCCAGCAGCGTAGGTTCACCGGGCGAGCAGTACTTC.

This clone was counted a few times. The same CDR3 also results from other DNA sequences found in this sample. This chain connects TRBV29-1 to TRBJ1-5; D is uncertain. V lost 4 bases, J lost 3 bases, and 7 bases lay in between. The germline V gene has CDR1 SQVTM and CDR2 ANQGSEA. This CDR3 spans 12 amino acids. The chain's CDR3 is CSVGADNQPQHF. The CDR3 region has the DNA TGCAGCGTTGGCGCAGACAATCAGCCCCAGCATTTT.

The rearrangement links TRBV9 to TRBJ1-6; unclear D gene. The CDR3 consists of 14 residues. Germline CDR1 reads SGDLS; CDR2 reads YYNGEE. The ends were cut back, 5 bases at V and 7 bases at J, with 13 bases in the middle. The CDR3 sequence is CASSPRLGNSPLHF. As DNA, the CDR3 is TGTGCCAGCAGTCCTCGTCTGGGGAATTCACCCCTCCACTTT.

The chain joins TRBV30 to TRBJ1-1; D unresolved. Germline V gene lookup returns CDR1 GTSNPN and CDR2 SVGIG (reference sequence). There are 13 residues in the CDR3. V was shortened by 5 bases and J by 1 base, with 11 bases between the two germline ends. The DNA for the CDR3 is TGTGCCTGGGGCCTAGGAGCGAACACTGAAGCTTTCTTT. This encodes CAWGLGANTEAFF.

The CDR3 coding sequence is TGTGCCAGCAGTTACGATCAGACGAACACCGGGGAGCTGTTTTTT. Protein: CASSYDQTNTGELFF. The chain couples TRBV6-5 to TRBJ2-2; no clear D gene. V was trimmed by 2 bases and J by 0 bases, leaving 7 bases between them. CDR1 MNHEY and CDR2 SVGAGI come from the germline V gene. This CDR3 contains 15 residues.

This clone was seen a few times. The chain uses TRBV29-1 and TRBJ1-1; 10 bases fit TRBD1. V lost 6 bases and J lost 5; bases outside the gene matches: 0. Germline values: CDR1 SQVTM, CDR2 ANQGSEA. This CDR3 is 11 amino acids long. CDR3 sequence: CSVGQGTEAFF. The CDR3 DNA sequence: TGCAGCGTGGGACAGGGGACTGAAGCTTTCTTT. Full variable domain (rest looked up from reference TRBV29-1 and TRBJ1-1): SAVISQKPSRDICQRGTSLTIQCQVDSQVTMMFWYRQQPGQSLTLIATANQGSEATYESGFVIDKFPISRPNLTFSTLTVSNMSPEDSSIYLCSVGQGTEAFFGQGTRLTVV.

This clone was picked up a small number of times. This chain links TRBV9 with TRBJ2-1, with D unresolved. The CDR3 has 13 amino acids. Trimming took off 2 bases at V and 7 bases at J, with 10 bases between the two ends. The germline gives CDR1 SGDLS, CDR2 YYNGEE. The CDR3, as DNA: TGTGCCAGCAGCGTGGCAGAATTGAATGAGCAGTTCTTC. It is translated as CASSVAELNEQFF.

This clone was picked up many times. The chain is built from TRBV5-1 and TRBJ2-3, with D uncertain. V was pared by 3 bases and J by 2 bases, with 10 bases between. The germline V gene has CDR1 SGHRS and CDR2 YFSETQ. The CDR3 covers 14 residues. The CDR3 protein is CASSSAGPTDTQYF. The CDR3 DNA sequence: TGCGCCAGCAGCTCAGCAGGCCCCACAGATACGCAGTATTTT.

This clone was observed many times. The CDR3 reads CSGVNTEAFF. The CDR3 coding sequence is TGCAGCGGGGTGAACACTGAAGCTTTCTTT. The gene calls are TRBV29-1 and TRBJ1-1; D is ambiguous. CDR3 length: 10 amino acids. Trimming left V 7 bases short and J 0 bases short, with 3 bases between. Germline V gene sequence: CDR1 SQVTM, CDR2 ANQGSEA.

This chain joins TRBV2 and TRBJ1-4; unclear D gene. From germline, CDR1 is SNHLY and CDR2 FYNNEI. Trimming stripped 7 bases from V and 0 bases from J, with 12 bases between. This CDR3 has 15 amino acids. DNA of the CDR3: TGTGCCAGCAAGCCCCGAGTTGCAACTAATGAAAAACTGTTTTTT. As protein: CASKPRVATNEKLFF.

This clone was seen only a few times. The chain recombines TRBV11-2 with TRBJ1-6, with 8 bases aligning to TRBD1. V shed 0 bases and J 5 bases; nucleotides not matched to a gene: 15. This CDR3 is 20 amino acids long. Germline CDR1 reads SGHAT; CDR2 reads FQNNGV. The DNA of the CDR3 is TGTGCCAGCAGCTTAGAGGCCCAGGGGGCTTTGGGTGGAAATAATTCACCCCTCCACTTT. This translates into CASSLEAQGALGGNNSPLHF.

This chain uses TRBV30 with TRBJ1-4, with a possible D match to TRBD1 (5 bases). CDR1 is GTSNPN and CDR2 is SVGIG in the germline V gene (reference sequence). Trimming removed 0 bases from V and 8 bases from J, with 13 bases in between. The CDR3 totals 14 residues. The CDR3 DNA reads TGTGCCTGGAGTGTCCCAGGGTATAGGGAAAAACTGTTTTTT. This sequence encodes CAWSVPGYREKLFF.

This clone was observed a few times. The gene calls are TRBV27 and TRBJ1-5; 7 nucleotides align to TRBD1. The CDR3 sequence is 15 residues long. Germline-derived CDR1 and CDR2 are MNHEY and SMNVEV (reference sequence). Losses at the gene ends were 4 bases for V and 4 bases for J; bases not matched to a gene: 7. CDR3 sequence reads: CASSSATGLNQPQHF. The CDR3 DNA sequence: TGTGCCAGCAGTTCCGCGACAGGGCTGAATCAGCCCCAGCATTTT.

In its sample, this clone was seen a few times. The rearrangement joins TRBV4-1 to TRBJ1-1; tentatively, D is TRBD1 (6 bases). CDR1 and CDR2 from the germline V gene are MGHRA and YSYEKL. This CDR3 is built from 14 residues. V was cut by 0 bases and J by 11 bases, with 16 bases left in between. In nucleotides, the CDR3 is TGCGCCAGCAGCCAAGAATCAGGGGCTATGAATGCTTTCTTT. It encodes CASSQESGAMNAFF.

The chain is built from TRBV30 and TRBJ1-2; perhaps TRBD1 as D (6 bases). Per germline, CDR1 GTSNPN and CDR2 SVGIG (reference sequence). The germline V and J ends were trimmed by 4 bases and 3 bases, with 12 bases remaining between them. The length of the CDR3 is 13 residues. CDR3 nucleotide sequence: TGTGCCTGGACCCCGACAGGCTACTATGGCTACACCTTC. Translation gives CAWTPTGYYGYTF. Full variable domain (missing parts from reference TRBV30 and TRBJ1-2): SQTIHQWPATLVQPVGSPLSLECTVEGTSNPNLYWYRQAAGRGLQLLFYSVGIGQISSEVPQNLSASRPQDRQFILSSKKLLLSDSGFYLCAWTPTGYYGYTFGSGTRLTVV.

This clone has a handful of counts. The chain is built from TRBV28 and TRBJ2-3; D tentatively fits TRBD1 or TRBD2 (5 bases each). The V end lost 6 bases, the J end lost 6 bases, and 13 bases lay between the germline ends. CDR1 MDHEN and CDR2 SYDVKM come from the germline V gene. The CDR3 covers 13 residues. The CDR3: CASRTGTADTQYF. For the CDR3, the DNA is TGTGCCAGCAGGACCGGGACGGCTGATACGCAGTATTTT.

This clone was observed once. The chain recombines TRBV5-4 with TRBJ2-5, with 10 bases lining up with TRBD2. This CDR3 is 15 amino acids long. Germline values: CDR1 SGHNT, CDR2 YYREEE (reference sequence). J was trimmed by 4 bases and V by 4 bases; bases with no gene match: 7. CDR3 residues: CASSTPSGGVETQYF. The CDR3 coding sequence is TGTGCCAGCAGCACCCCTAGCGGGGGAGTAGAGACCCAGTACTTC.

This clone has a handful of counts. The chain has TRBV5-1 and TRBJ2-5; no reliable D call. V was clipped by 2 bases and J by 5 bases, with 4 bases between them. The CDR3 has 11 amino acids. The germline V gene has CDR1 SGHRS and CDR2 YFSETQ. The CDR3 is CASSFGETQYF. The DNA of the CDR3 is TGCGCCAGCAGCTTTGGGGAGACCCAGTACTTC. Based on the CDR3 plus reference TRBV5-1 and TRBJ2-5, the full variable domain is KAGVTQTPRYLIKTRGQQVTLSCSPISGHRSVSWYQQTPGQGLQFLFEYFSETQRNKGNFPGRFSGRQFSNSRSEMNVSTLELGDSALYLCASSFGETQYFGPGTRLLVL.

This chain joins TRBV7-2 and TRBJ2-2; D possibly corresponds to TRBD1 (5 bases). V shed 6 bases and J shed 4 bases, with 12 bases lying between them. The CDR3 runs 14 residues. Germline assignment: CDR1 SGHTA and CDR2 FQGNSA. This chain's CDR3 is CASRLRTRTGELFF. Here the CDR3 DNA reads TGTGCCAGCAGGTTAAGGACACGCACCGGGGAGCTGTTTTTT.

The CDR3 reads CASSVAQGYEQYF. The CDR3 bases are TGTGCCAGCAGCGTAGCACAGGGATACGAGCAGTACTTC. The chain uses TRBV9 and TRBJ2-7, with a weak D call TRBD1 (6 bases). Trimming removed 0 bases at V and 4 bases at J, with 8 bases between. Germline loops: CDR1 SGDLS, CDR2 YYNGEE. The length of the CDR3 is 13 residues.

In its sample, this clone was seen a few times. V is TRBV29-1 and J is TRBJ2-3, with D maybe TRBD1 (6 bases). The CDR3 sequence is 15 residues long. Trimming stripped 7 bases from V and 1 base from J, with 18 bases between. Germline V gene lookup returns CDR1 SQVTM and CDR2 ANQGSEA. In DNA, the CDR3 is TGCAGCGCCCCGGCTCGGGCAGGGGGCACAGATACGCAGTATTTT. This translates into CSAPARAGGTDTQYF.

The table lists this clone with a few counts. The V and J genes are TRBV10-3 and TRBJ1-2, with 8 bases lining up with TRBD1. The CDR3 sequence is 13 residues long. The germline gives CDR1 ENHRY, CDR2 SYGVKD. With 7 bases clipped from V and 3 bases from J, the junction kept 4 bases outside the gene matches. CDR3 in amino acids: CAIKGTGDYGYTF. CDR3 nucleotides: TGTGCCATCAAAGGGACAGGTGACTATGGCTACACCTTC.

This clone appeared a few times. The CDR3 sequence: CASRNTAIPNSPLHF. In nucleotides, the CDR3 is TGTGCCAGCAGAAACACCGCGATCCCGAATTCACCCCTCCACTTT. The rearrangement links TRBV28 to TRBJ1-6, with no clear D. The CDR3 consists of 15 residues. Trimming took 6 bases from V and 7 from J, leaving 16 bases between them. Germline V gives CDR1 MDHEN, CDR2 SYDVKM.

This clone was found a few times. The chain links TRBV4-1 to TRBJ1-6, with D possibly matching TRBD1 (5 bases). The CDR3 runs to 13 residues. Germline CDR1 MGHRA, CDR2 YSYEKL. V was clipped by 4 bases and J by 9 bases, with 10 bases between them. As DNA, the CDR3 is TGCGCCAGCAGCCGGGACGATATTTCACCCCTCCACTTT. It encodes CASSRDDISPLHF.

The V call is TRBV10-3, the J call TRBJ1-1, with D tentatively TRBD1 (6 bases). The CDR3 runs to 14 residues. V lost 4 bases to trimming and J lost 10 bases, with 19 bases between them. CDR1 and CDR2 from the germline V gene are ENHRY and SYGVKD. CDR3 coding DNA: TGTGCCATCAGTGGTAAAGGGGGGAGAATGGGAGCTTTCTTT. Encoded protein: CAISGKGGRMGAFF.

The rearrangement links TRBV4-3 to TRBJ1-6; 7 positions match TRBD1. The CDR3 length is 16 residues. The V gene end was trimmed by 4 bases and the J gene end by 4 bases; junction bases not matched to a gene: 7. Germline CDR1 LGHNA, CDR2 YSLEER. In DNA, the CDR3 is TGCGCCAGCAGCCGCATCGGGACAGTTTATAATTCACCCCTCCACTTT. Its protein product is CASSRIGTVYNSPLHF.

This clone was detected a few times. In DNA form, the CDR3 reads TGTGCCAGCAGTTTAAACTCAGGGAATGGCTACACCTTC. It codes for CASSLNSGNGYTF. The genes are TRBV28 and TRBJ1-2; TRBD1 is a possible D gene (5 bases). Trimming left V 2 bases short and J 6 bases short, with 10 bases between. The germline V gene has CDR1 MDHEN and CDR2 SYDVKM. The CDR3 runs 13 residues.

A few counts support this clone. V and J are TRBV5-1 and TRBJ2-3; D is perhaps TRBD2 (6 bases). The germline CDR1 and CDR2 sequences are SGHRS and YFSETQ. Trimming stripped 0 bases from V and 4 bases from J, with 12 bases between. The CDR3 contains 15 residues. The CDR3 DNA follows: TGCGCCAGCAGCTTGGTTGTGGGGGGTCCAGATACGCAGTATTTT. Protein: CASSLVVGGPDTQYF.